This note documents a single T cell receptor (beta chain) sequence. Its antigen is unknown. This sample stems from a study of T cell responses to AZD1222 COVID-19 vaccine. On the study more broadly: Second-dose schedules of about 4 or about 12 weeks were combined.

The method was immunoSEQ multiplex PCR; TCRdb's version includes in-frame clones alone and lacks a portion of them. Of approximately 180,000 clones listed, 75% to 95% are singletons. The V gene lost 1 base and the J gene lost 4 bases, with 11 bases spanning the gap. There are 15 residues in the CDR3. Per the germline V gene, CDR1 is LNHDA and CDR2 is SQIVND (reference sequence). Findings and caveats of the study: Unmutated variant regions are reportedly the target of nearly half of TCRs that are spike-specific. Baseline serology detected seropositivity in only 5 or 6 AZD1222 recipients.

The sequence was obtained from an adult in good health. This chain joins TRBV19 and TRBJ2-1, with D maybe TRBD1 (5 bases). The material sequenced was peripheral blood, taken on day 0 of AZD1222 vaccination. The CDR3 loop reads CASSIVPGPYNEQFF. As DNA, the CDR3 is TGTGCCAGTAGTATAGTGCCAGGGCCATACAATGAGCAGTTCTTC.